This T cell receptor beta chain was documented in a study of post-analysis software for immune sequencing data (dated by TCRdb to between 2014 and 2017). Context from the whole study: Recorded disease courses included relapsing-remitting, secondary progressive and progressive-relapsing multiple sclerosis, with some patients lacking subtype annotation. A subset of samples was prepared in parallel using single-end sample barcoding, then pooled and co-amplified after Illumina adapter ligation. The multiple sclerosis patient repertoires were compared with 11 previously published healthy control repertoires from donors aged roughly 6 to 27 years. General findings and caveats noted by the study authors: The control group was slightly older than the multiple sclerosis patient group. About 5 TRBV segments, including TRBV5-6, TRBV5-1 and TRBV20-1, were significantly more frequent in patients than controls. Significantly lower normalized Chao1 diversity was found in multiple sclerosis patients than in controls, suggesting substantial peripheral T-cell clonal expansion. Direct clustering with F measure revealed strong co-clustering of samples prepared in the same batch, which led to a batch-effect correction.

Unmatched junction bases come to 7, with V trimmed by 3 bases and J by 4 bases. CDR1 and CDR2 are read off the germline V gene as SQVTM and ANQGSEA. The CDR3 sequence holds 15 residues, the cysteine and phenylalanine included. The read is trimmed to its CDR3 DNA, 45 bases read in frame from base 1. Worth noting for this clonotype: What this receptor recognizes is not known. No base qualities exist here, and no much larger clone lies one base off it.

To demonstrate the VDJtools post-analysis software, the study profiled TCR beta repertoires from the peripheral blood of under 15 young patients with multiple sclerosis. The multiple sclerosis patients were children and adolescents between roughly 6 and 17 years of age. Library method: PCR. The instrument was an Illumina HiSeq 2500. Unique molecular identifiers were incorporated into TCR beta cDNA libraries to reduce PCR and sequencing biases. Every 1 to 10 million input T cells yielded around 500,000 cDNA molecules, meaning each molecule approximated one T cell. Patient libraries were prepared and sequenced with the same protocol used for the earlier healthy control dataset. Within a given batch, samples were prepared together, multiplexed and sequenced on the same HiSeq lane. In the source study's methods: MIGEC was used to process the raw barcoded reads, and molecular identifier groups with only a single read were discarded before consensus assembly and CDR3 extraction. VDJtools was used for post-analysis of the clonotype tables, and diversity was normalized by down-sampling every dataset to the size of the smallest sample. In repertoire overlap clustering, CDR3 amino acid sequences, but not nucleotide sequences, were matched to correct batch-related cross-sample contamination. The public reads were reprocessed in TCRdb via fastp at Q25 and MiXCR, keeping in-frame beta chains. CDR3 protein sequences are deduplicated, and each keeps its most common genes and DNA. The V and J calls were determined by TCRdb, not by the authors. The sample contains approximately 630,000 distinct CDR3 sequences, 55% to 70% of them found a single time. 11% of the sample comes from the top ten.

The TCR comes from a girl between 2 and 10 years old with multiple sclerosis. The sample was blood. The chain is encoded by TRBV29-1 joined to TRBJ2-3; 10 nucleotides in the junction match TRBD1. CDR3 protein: CSVDWRQGASDTQYF. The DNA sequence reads TGCAGCGTTGATTGGAGACAGGGGGCATCAGATACGCAGTATTTT.